This record looks at one T cell receptor beta chain sequence and its context. Its antigen is not known. These data are taken from a study of cytomegalovirus exposure and HLA in healthy donors. Study in general: Ancestry clustering placed 81% of around 400 genotyped donors in the Caucasian-associated cluster.

Germline lookup yields CDR1 SGHNT and CDR2 YENEEA. The CDR3 covers 13 residues. V was cut by 1 base and J by 3 bases, with 3 bases left in between. Study findings and constraints: The listing of 150 to 200 TCR beta chains classed them as cytomegalovirus-associated. CMV serostatus stood as the only immune exposure information on hand.

Researchers ran the PCR with 60 Vbeta and 13 Jbeta primers. Only in-frame clones appear in the TCRdb table, and some are missing; sequencing was by immunoSEQ multiplex PCR. The table lists approximately 140,000 clones, more than 75% of them singletons, with about 6.8% in the top ten. The genes are TRBV11-3 and TRBJ2-2; D gene uncertain. Sequencing used PBMCs. The receptor comes from a woman between 40 and 55 years old in good health and CMV-seropositive. The CDR3 region is CASSLVYTGELFF. The CDR3 bases are TGTGCCAGCAGCTTAGTCTACACCGGGGAGCTGTTTTTT. The full variable domain, its missing parts supplied by reference TRBV11-3 and TRBJ2-2, is EAGVVQSPRYKIIEKKQPVAFWCNPISGHNTLYWYLQNLGQGPELLIRYENEEAVDDSQLPKDRFSAERLKGVDSTLKIQPAELGDSAVYLCASSLVYTGELFFGEGSRLTVL.